This T cell receptor (beta chain) derives from a study of shared clonotypes between healthy human individuals. Study-wide background: Each donor contributed plates that comprised three CD4 naive, three CD4 memory, two CD8 naive and one CD8 memory.

Remarks on this clone: The germline gene is not matched at one end of the junction; a read error may be the cause.

This CDR3 spans 16 amino acids. CDR1 and CDR2 from the germline V gene are SEHNR and FQNEAQ (reference sequence). Negatively enriched CD4+ T cells were divided by CD45RA into naive and memory. The repertoire was sequenced with immunoSEQ multiplex PCR; TCRdb's copy has only in-frame clones and lacks some. There are some 2,400,000 clones in the sample; 90% to 96% occur only once, and roughly 0.13% lies in the top ten. Sequencing input: naive CD4+ T cells sorted from blood. As for subset: CD45RA+ positively selected. The genes are TRBV7-9 and TRBJ2-2; 8 nucleotides agree with TRBD1. The TCR comes from a man between 18 and 29 years old in good health. CDR3 region: CASSHRQGSITRELFF. CDR3 bases: TGTGCCAGCAGCCACCGACAGGGGTCGATCACCAGGGAGCTGTTTTTT.